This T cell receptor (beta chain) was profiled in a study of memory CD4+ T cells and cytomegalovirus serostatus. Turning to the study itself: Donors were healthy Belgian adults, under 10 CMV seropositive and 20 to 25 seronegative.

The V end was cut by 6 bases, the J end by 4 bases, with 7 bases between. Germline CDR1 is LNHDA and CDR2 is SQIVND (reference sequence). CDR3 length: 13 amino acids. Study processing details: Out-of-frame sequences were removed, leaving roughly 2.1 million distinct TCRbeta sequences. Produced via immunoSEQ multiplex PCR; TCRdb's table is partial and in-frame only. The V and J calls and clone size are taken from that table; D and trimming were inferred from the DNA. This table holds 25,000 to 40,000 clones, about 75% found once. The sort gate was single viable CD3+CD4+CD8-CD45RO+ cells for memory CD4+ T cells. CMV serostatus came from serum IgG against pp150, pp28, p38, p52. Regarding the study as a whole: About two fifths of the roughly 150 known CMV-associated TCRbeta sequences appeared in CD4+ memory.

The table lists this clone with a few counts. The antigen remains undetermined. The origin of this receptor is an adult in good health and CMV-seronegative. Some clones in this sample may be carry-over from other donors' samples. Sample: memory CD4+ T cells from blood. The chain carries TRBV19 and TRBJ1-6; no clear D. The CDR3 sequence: CASSSTYNSPLHF. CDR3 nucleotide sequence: TGTGCCAGTAGCTCTACATATAATTCACCCCTCCACTTT.